One and the same sample provided the 27 T cell receptor beta chains below, sequenced in a study of response to subunit inactivated influenza vaccine. Via MiXCR, TCRdb re-called the RT-PCR reads, giving one row per CDR3 protein. The sample holds hundreds of thousands of distinct CDR3 sequences, approximately 20% seen once. The input for sequencing was PBMCs from blood, taken around 22 months after vaccination. The receptors originated from a man aged 50-75 years who received an inactivated influenza vaccine.

Concerning this clonotype itself: A read error may explain this, as a much larger clone is one base away. The chain employs TRBV5-1 and TRBJ1-3; D gene ambiguous. Germline CDR1 SGHRS, CDR2 YFSETQ. The CDR3 has 15 residues. This CDR3 reads CATSPPENSGNTIYF. Here the CDR3 DNA reads TGCGCCACCAGCCCCCCAGAAAACTCTGGAAACACCATATATTTT.

This clonotype occurred a few times. The rearrangement links TRBV28 to TRBJ1-2; the D is unclear. The CDR3 consists of 14 residues. Germline CDR1 and CDR2: MDHEN and SYDVKM. V was clipped by 2 bases and J by 8 bases, with 15 bases between them. The CDR3 nucleotides read TGTGCCAGCAGTTTAATCGGGGATCGGATCGGCTACACCTTC. It specifies CASSLIGDRIGYTF.

V usage is TRBV20-1 and J usage is TRBJ2-7; D remains ambiguous. Trimming removed 6 bases from V and 10 bases from J, with 16 bases in between. This CDR3 has 11 residues. Germline-derived CDR1 and CDR2 are DFQATT and SNEGSKA (reference sequence). CDR3 loop: CSAVPGQPQYF. The CDR3 nucleotides read TGCAGTGCCGTACCGGGCCAACCCCAGTACTTC.

This clonotype was observed a handful of times. The chain links TRBV20-1 to TRBJ2-7; 13 positions agree with TRBD2. The CDR3 totals 15 residues. Germline CDR1 reads DFQATT; CDR2 reads SNEGSKA (reference sequence). V lost 0 bases to trimming and J lost 9 bases; unmatched junction nucleotides: 8. Written as DNA, the CDR3 is TGCAGTGCTAGAGACACTAGCGGGAGGGCCGTTGGGCAGTACTTC. It specifies CSARDTSGRAVGQYF.

There are a few counts of this clonotype. V and J are TRBV12-3 or TRBV12-4 and TRBJ2-5; D may correspond to TRBD1 or TRBD2 (7 bases each). The CDR3 contains 15 residues. The V and J ends lost 5 bases and 5 bases respectively, with 18 bases between them. The DNA of the CDR3 is TGTGCCAGCAGTCCAGGGGGACTACTTATGGAGACCCAGTACTTC. This gives the protein CASSPGGLLMETQYF.

The CDR3 reads CSVKARWETQYF. The CDR3 DNA reads TGCAGCGTTAAGGCTCGTTGGGAGACCCAGTACTTC. The rearrangement uses TRBV29-1 and TRBJ2-5, with D hard to call. The CDR3 runs to 12 residues. Between the trimmed V and J ends, which lost 5 bases and 5 bases, there was a span of 12 bases. Germline CDR1 is SQVTM and CDR2 is ANQGSEA.

This clonotype was seen only a few times. The chain carries TRBV6-1 and TRBJ1-5, with D hard to call. V dropped 6 bases and J dropped 4 bases, with 13 bases sitting between them. Looked up from germline, CDR1 is MNHNS and CDR2 is SASEGT. The CDR3 has 14 residues. CDR3: CASRALQRNQPQHF. The CDR3 region has the DNA TGTGCCAGCAGGGCCCTACAGCGAAATCAGCCCCAGCATTTT.

The chain is built from TRBV3-1 and TRBJ2-7, with D hard to call. The length of the CDR3 is 13 residues. The germline gives CDR1 LGHDT, CDR2 YNNKEL (reference sequence). V was trimmed by 0 bases and J by 4 bases, leaving 7 bases between them. This chain's CDR3 is CASSQEWLYEQYF. The CDR3 bases are TGTGCCAGCAGCCAAGAGTGGCTTTACGAGCAGTACTTC.

This clonotype was seen only a few times. The chain joins TRBV7-9 to TRBJ1-2, with D unresolved. This CDR3 has 13 amino acids. Trimming took 5 bases from V and 8 from J, leaving 15 bases between them. Germline V gene data show CDR1 as SEHNR and CDR2 as FQNEAQ (reference sequence). Written as DNA, the CDR3 is TGTGCCAGCAGCCAAGATGGACTTACGGGCTACACCTTC. Translating gives CASSQDGLTGYTF.

A few counts support this clonotype. This chain links TRBV28 with TRBJ1-5, with D hard to call. The germline CDR1 and CDR2 sequences are MDHEN and SYDVKM. This CDR3 is 14 amino acids long. V was pared by 3 bases and J by 2 bases, with 8 bases between. The CDR3 nucleotides are TGTGCCAGCAGTTTGGTACACCGCAATCAGCCCCAGCATTTT. This gives the protein CASSLVHRNQPQHF.

The chain has TRBV4-3 and TRBJ2-6, with D tentatively TRBD1 or TRBD2 (5 bases each). The CDR3 covers 19 residues. Trimming shortened V by 0 bases and J by 0 bases, and 15 bases separated the two germline ends. Germline CDR1 LGHNA, CDR2 YSLEER. The CDR3 here is CASSQETGRSFSGANVLTF. In DNA, the CDR3 is TGCGCCAGCAGCCAAGAGACGGGGCGGAGTTTCTCTGGGGCCAACGTCCTGACTTTC.

In its sample, this clonotype was seen a few times. The V call is TRBV7-2, the J call TRBJ2-7; D is perhaps TRBD1 (5 bases). This CDR3 is built from 14 residues. The germline V and J ends were trimmed by 1 base and 6 bases, with 13 bases remaining between them. Per the germline V gene, CDR1 is SGHTA and CDR2 is FQGNSA. This CDR3 reads CASSLVQGLVEQYF. For the CDR3, the DNA is TGTGCCAGCAGCTTAGTCCAGGGCTTGGTCGAGCAGTACTTC.

The chain links TRBV5-6 to TRBJ2-3, with TRBD2 matching 13 bases. J gave up 4 bases and V 4 bases, and 6 bases lay outside the gene matches. CDR3 length equals 16 residues. The germline CDR1 and CDR2 sequences are SGHDT and YYEEEE. This CDR3 reads CASSRTSGSEADTQYF. DNA for the CDR3: TGTGCCAGCAGCAGGACTAGCGGGAGCGAGGCAGATACGCAGTATTTT.

The genes are TRBV10-3 and TRBJ2-1; D possibly uses TRBD1 or TRBD2 (5 bases each). Germline loops: CDR1 ENHRY, CDR2 SYGVKD. The V end was cut by 6 bases, the J end by 0 bases, with 15 bases between. This CDR3 region has 16 residues. CDR3 in DNA: TGTGCCATCAGGCCTCCTTCAGGGAGCTCCTACAATGAGCAGTTCTTC. Translating it yields CAIRPPSGSSYNEQFF.

The chain couples TRBV29-1 to TRBJ2-1; 7 bases align to TRBD1. Germline lookup yields CDR1 SQVTM and CDR2 ANQGSEA. V was clipped by 5 bases and J by 1 base; unmatched bases: 11. The CDR3 has 16 amino acids. For the CDR3, the DNA is TGCAGCGTTCCACCGACAGGGATCGGGTCCTACAATGAGCAGTTCTTC. This translates into CSVPPTGIGSYNEQFF.

The CDR3 loop reads CSVTTSGMWETQYF. The DNA of the CDR3 is TGCAGCGTTACCACTAGCGGGATGTGGGAGACCCAGTACTTC. The V gene is TRBV29-1, the J gene TRBJ2-5, with 10 nucleotides matching TRBD2. Germline-derived CDR1 and CDR2 are SQVTM and ANQGSEA. The CDR3 runs to 14 residues. V shed 5 bases, J shed 5 bases, and the junction held 8 bases outside the gene matches.

The chain carries TRBV15 and TRBJ2-7, with TRBD1 as a possible D gene (5 bases). This CDR3 has 14 amino acids. V lost 7 bases to trimming and J lost 2 bases, with 15 bases between them. From germline, CDR1 is LNHNV and CDR2 YYDKDF (reference sequence). The CDR3 DNA reads TGTGCCACCACTAAAGCAGGGTATCCCTACGAGCAGTACTTC. Translation: CATTKAGYPYEQYF.

This clonotype has a handful of counts. The rearrangement joins TRBV7-2 to TRBJ1-2; D possibly corresponds to TRBD1 (5 bases). The CDR3 loop spans 15 amino acids. Between the trimmed V and J ends, which lost 3 bases and 4 bases, there was a span of 15 bases. The germline V gene encodes CDR1 SGHTA and CDR2 FQGNSA. CDR3 loop: CASSFTGGSGYGYTF. The DNA of the CDR3 is TGTGCCAGCAGCTTCACTGGGGGTTCGGGCTATGGCTACACCTTC.

The chain couples TRBV5-5 to TRBJ1-3, with D uncertain. Deletions cut 3 bases from V and 7 bases from J, with 8 bases between. The CDR3 runs 12 residues. Germline CDR1 SGHKS, CDR2 YYEKEE (reference sequence). The CDR3 is CASSSRHNTIYF. The CDR3 nucleotides read TGTGCCAGCAGCTCCCGACACAACACCATATATTTT.

CDR3 bases: TGCGCCAGCAGCACGGGACAGGGGGAAGTGGCTTTCTTT. Protein: CASSTGQGEVAFF. This chain links TRBV5-1 with TRBJ1-1; 11 bases are a match to TRBD1. V trimming: 4 bases; J trimming: 11 bases; junction bases outside the gene matches: 7. Germline V gene data show CDR1 as SGHRS and CDR2 as YFSETQ. The CDR3 is made up of 13 amino acids.

This chain connects TRBV5-1 to TRBJ2-7; 10 bases fit TRBD1. The CDR3 sequence is 15 residues long. CDR1 and CDR2 from the germline V gene are SGHRS and YFSETQ. V was pared by 4 bases and J by 2 bases, with 6 bases of the junction left unmatched. CDR3: CASSPRDRGPYEQYF. CDR3 bases: TGCGCCAGCAGCCCCCGGGACAGGGGCCCCTACGAGCAGTACTTC.

This sequence joins TRBV4-3 and TRBJ2-4; D gene ambiguous. The germline V gene encodes CDR1 LGHNA and CDR2 YSLEER. This CDR3 spans 13 amino acids. Trimming shortened V by 0 bases and J by 6 bases, and 6 bases separated the two germline ends. The CDR3 DNA sequence: TGCGCCAGCAGCCAAGATCTGGGAAACATTCAGTACTTC. Translated, it gives CASSQDLGNIQYF.

The V and J genes are TRBV12-3 or TRBV12-4 and TRBJ2-1; D possibly corresponds to TRBD2 (6 bases). The CDR3 runs to 14 residues. V lost 3 bases and J lost 6, with 12 bases in between. As DNA, the CDR3 is TGTGCCAGCAGTTTCACGCGGGGTCTCAATGAGCAGTTCTTC. This gives the protein CASSFTRGLNEQFF.

This clonotype appeared a few times. CDR3 residues: CSASDGPYNSPLHF. The CDR3 coding sequence is TGCAGTGCTAGCGATGGGCCCTATAATTCACCCCTCCACTTT. The chain links TRBV20-1 to TRBJ1-6; D is unclear. Looked up from germline, CDR1 is DFQATT and CDR2 is SNEGSKA (reference sequence). Trimming left V 3 bases short and J 2 bases short, with 8 bases between. The length of the CDR3 is 14 residues.

In its sample, this clonotype was seen a few times. The genes are TRBV20-1 and TRBJ1-4, with D hard to call. Trimming cost V 2 bases and J 6 bases, with 10 bases left between them. CDR1 is DFQATT and CDR2 is SNEGSKA in the germline V gene (reference sequence). CDR3 length equals 13 residues. The CDR3 loop is CSARKGFDEKLFF. CDR3 nucleotide sequence: TGCAGTGCTAGAAAGGGTTTCGATGAAAAACTGTTTTTT.

As concerns this clonotype: A much larger clone sits a single nucleotide away, making a read error possible. The chain recombines TRBV2 with TRBJ1-2; D gene unclear. Germline CDR1 reads SNHLY; CDR2 reads FYNNEI. The CDR3 is made up of 10 amino acids. The V gene lost 3 bases and the J gene lost 6 bases, with 2 bases spanning the gap. The CDR3 region is CASSDNGYTF. The CDR3 DNA reads as TGTGCCAGCAGTGATAATGGCTACACCTTC.

The chain is built from TRBV4-2 and TRBJ2-7; no clear D. The ends were cut back, 5 bases at V and 4 bases at J, with 12 bases in the middle. Per germline, CDR1 LGHNA and CDR2 YNFKEQ. The CDR3 is made up of 13 amino acids. Here the CDR3 reads CASSKSHKYEQYF. The CDR3, as DNA: TGTGCCAGCAGCAAATCCCATAAGTACGAGCAGTACTTC.